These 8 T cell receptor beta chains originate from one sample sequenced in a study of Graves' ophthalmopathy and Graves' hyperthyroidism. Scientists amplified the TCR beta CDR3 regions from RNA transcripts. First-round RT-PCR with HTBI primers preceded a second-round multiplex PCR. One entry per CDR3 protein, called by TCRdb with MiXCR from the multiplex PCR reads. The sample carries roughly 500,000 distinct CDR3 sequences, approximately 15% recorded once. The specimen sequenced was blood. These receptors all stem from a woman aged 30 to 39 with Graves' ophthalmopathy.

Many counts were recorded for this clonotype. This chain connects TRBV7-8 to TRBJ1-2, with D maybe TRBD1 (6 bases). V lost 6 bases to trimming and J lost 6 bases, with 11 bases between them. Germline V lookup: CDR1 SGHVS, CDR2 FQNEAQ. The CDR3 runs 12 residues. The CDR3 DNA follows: TGTGCCAGCAGGGCAGGGGTTGATGGCTACACCTTC. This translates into CASRAGVDGYTF.

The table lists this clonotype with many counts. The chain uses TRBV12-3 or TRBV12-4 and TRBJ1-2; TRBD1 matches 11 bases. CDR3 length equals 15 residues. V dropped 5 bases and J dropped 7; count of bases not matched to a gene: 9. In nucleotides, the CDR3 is TGTGCCAGCAGTCCCCGGGGACAGGGGGTAACTGGCTACACCTTC. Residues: CASSPRGQGVTGYTF.

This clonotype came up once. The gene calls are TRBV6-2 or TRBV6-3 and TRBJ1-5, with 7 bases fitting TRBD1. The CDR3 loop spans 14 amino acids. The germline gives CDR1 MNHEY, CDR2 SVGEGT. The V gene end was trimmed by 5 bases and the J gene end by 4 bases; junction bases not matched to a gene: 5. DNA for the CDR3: TGTGCCAGCAGTGGACAGGTCGAGAATCAGCCCCAGCATTTT. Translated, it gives CASSGQVENQPQHF.

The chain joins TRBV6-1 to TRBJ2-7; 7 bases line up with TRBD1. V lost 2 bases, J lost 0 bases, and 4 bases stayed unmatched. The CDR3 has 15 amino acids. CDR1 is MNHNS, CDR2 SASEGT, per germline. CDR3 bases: TGTGCCAGCAGTGAACGGACAGGTTTCTCCTACGAGCAGTACTTC. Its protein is CASSERTGFSYEQYF.

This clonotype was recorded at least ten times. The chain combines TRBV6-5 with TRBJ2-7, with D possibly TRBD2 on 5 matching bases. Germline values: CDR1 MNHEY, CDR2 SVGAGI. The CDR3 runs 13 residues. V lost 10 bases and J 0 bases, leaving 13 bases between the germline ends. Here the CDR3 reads CATEGPFSYEQYF. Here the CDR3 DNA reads TGTGCCACCGAGGGTCCATTCTCCTACGAGCAGTACTTC.

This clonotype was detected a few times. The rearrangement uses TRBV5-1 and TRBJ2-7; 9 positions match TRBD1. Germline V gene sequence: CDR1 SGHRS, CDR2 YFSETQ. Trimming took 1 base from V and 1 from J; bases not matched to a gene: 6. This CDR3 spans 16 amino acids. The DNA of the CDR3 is TGCGCCAGCAGCTTGACAGGGGGCAGCTTTTCCTACGAGCAGTACTTC. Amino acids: CASSLTGGSFSYEQYF.

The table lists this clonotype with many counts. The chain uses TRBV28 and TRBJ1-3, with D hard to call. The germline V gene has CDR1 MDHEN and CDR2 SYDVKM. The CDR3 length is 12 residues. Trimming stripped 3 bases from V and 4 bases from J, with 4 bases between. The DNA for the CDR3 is TGTGCCAGCAGTTTTGGGGGAAACACCATATATTTT. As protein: CASSFGGNTIYF.

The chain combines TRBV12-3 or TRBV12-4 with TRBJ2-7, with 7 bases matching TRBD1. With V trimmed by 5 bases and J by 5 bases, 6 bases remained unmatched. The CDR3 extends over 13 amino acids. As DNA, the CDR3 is TGTGCCAGCAGTCATACAGGGGACCACGAGCAGTACTTC. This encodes CASSHTGDHEQYF.